This is a list of T cell receptor beta chains from one sample in a study of T cell changes during pregnancy in multiple sclerosis. Assay: immunoSEQ multiplex PCR; the TCRdb copy retains only in-frame clones and omits some. The top ten hold over 4% of the sample, which has about 43,000 clones, 75% to 90% seen once. The sequencing used peripheral blood, collected in the first trimester of pregnancy. These receptor sequences come from a female donor in good health, enrolled as a control in a pregnancy study. The CDR3 runs from the conserved cysteine through the conserved F or W. A D gene is named only where the DNA matches it firmly. Expanded clones are given a class, and other clones once, few, many or no size at all.

TRBJ2-2 TRBV7-9 . . CASSLRGGWTGELFF TGTGCCAGCAGCTTACGTGGGGGCTGGACCGGGGAGCTGTTTTTT
TRBJ2-1 TRBV7-3 . . CASSRVSADEQFF TGTGCCAGCAGCCGAGTTAGCGCGGATGAGCAGTTCTTC
TRBJ2-3 TRBV7-2 . TRBD2 CASSMGLAGDTDTQYF TGTGCCAGCAGCATGGGACTAGCGGGGGACACAGATACGCAGTATTTT
TRBJ1-2 TRBV5-1 medium-sized . CASSLDRVVYGYTF TGCGCCAGCAGCTTGGACAGGGTGGTCTATGGCTACACCTTC
TRBJ2-1 TRBV10-3 . TRBD1 CAISESGTGVRGEQFF TGTGCCATCAGTGAGTCCGGGACAGGGGTGCGAGGTGAGCAGTTCTTC
TRBJ1-5 TRBV27 . TRBD1 CASSLQGQGPNQPQHF TGTGCCAGCAGTTTACAGGGACAGGGCCCGAATCAGCCCCAGCATTTT
TRBJ2-3 TRBV5-4 . TRBD1 CASSSRLRGTDTQYF TGTGCCAGCAGCTCACGCCTCAGGGGGACAGATACGCAGTATTTT
TRBJ1-5 TRBV7-6 . TRBD1 CASSSGGSNQPQHF TGTGCCAGCAGCTCAGGGGGAAGCAATCAGCCCCAGCATTTT
TRBJ1-2 TRBV27 . . CASSLSRDKSYTF TGTGCCAGCAGTTTAAGCAGGGATAAAAGCTACACCTTC
TRBJ2-3 TRBV28 . TRBD2 CASSLFPRLAGGTDTQYF TGTGCCAGCAGTTTATTCCCACGACTAGCGGGAGGCACAGATACGCAGTATTTT
TRBJ2-1 TRBV9 . TRBD2 CASSVEPGGPSNEQFF TGTGCCAGCAGCGTAGAGCCGGGAGGGCCGAGTAATGAGCAGTTCTTC
TRBJ1-5 TRBV6-5 . . CASSNGVGEHF TGTGCCAGCAGCAACGGGGTCGGGGAGCATTTT
TRBJ2-1 TRBV4-2 . TRBD1 CASSQEFATGAQDEQFF TGTGCCAGCAGCCAAGAGTTCGCGACAGGGGCTCAGGATGAGCAGTTCTTC
TRBJ2-3 TRBV28 . TRBD2 CASTLGLAGRTDTQYF TGTGCCAGCACCCTCGGACTAGCGGGCCGCACAGATACGCAGTATTTT
TRBJ2-1 TRBV28 . . CASSLLSRASLGNEQFF TGTGCCAGCAGTTTACTATCGCGGGCTAGTTTGGGCAATGAGCAGTTCTTC
TRBJ2-1 TRBV25-1 . . CASSDLRGPGGNEQFF TGTGCCAGCAGTGATCTCAGGGGTCCCGGTGGGAATGAGCAGTTCTTC
TRBJ2-6 TRBV30 . . CAWVESLGARANVLTF TGTGCCTGGGTCGAGTCTTTGGGGGCTAGGGCCAACGTCCTGACTTTC
TRBJ2-7 TRBV6-5 . . CASSYQGPYEQYF TGTGCCAGCAGTTACCAGGGTCCCTACGAGCAGTACTTC
TRBJ1-4 TRBV18 once . CASSDPGGRYEKLFF TGTGCCAGCTCGGACCCGGGGGGGCGATATGAAAAACTGTTTTTT
TRBJ2-1 TRBV15 few . CATTEGGEIGEQFF TGTGCCACCACCGAAGGTGGGGAGATAGGTGAGCAGTTCTTC
TRBJ2-7 TRBV4-3 . . CASSQDTGNSYEQYF TGCGCCAGCAGCCAAGATACAGGGAACTCCTACGAGCAGTACTTC
TRBJ2-5 TRBV2 once . CASSIRGQETQYF TGTGCCAGCTCGATCAGAGGGCAAGAGACCCAGTACTTC
TRBJ1-4 TRBV29-1 . . CSVAGGSNEKLFF TGCAGCGTAGCCGGCGGTTCTAATGAAAAACTGTTTTTT
TRBJ2-5 TRBV7-3 . TRBD2 CASSLSPAGGDQETQYF TGTGCCAGCAGCTTATCCCCCGCGGGGGGTGACCAAGAGACCCAGTACTTC
TRBJ1-6 TRBV6-6 . . CASSFGGGRVSSPLHF TGTGCCAGCAGTTTTGGGGGGGGGAGAGTCAGTTCACCCCTCCACTTT
TRBJ2-7 TRBV28 . . CASSAGSYEQYF TGTGCCAGCAGCGCCGGTTCCTACGAGCAGTACTTC
TRBJ2-6 TRBV5-8 . TRBD2 CASSLGTNTGANVLTF TGTGCCAGCAGCCTCGGGACTAATACTGGGGCCAACGTCCTGACTTTC
TRBJ2-1 TRBV5-1 . . CASSLAEASSYNEQFF TGCGCCAGCAGCTTGGCTGAGGCCAGCTCCTACAATGAGCAGTTCTTC
TRBJ1-6 TRBV9 few . CASSVGQYNSPLHF TGTGCCAGCAGCGTAGGGCAATATAATTCACCCCTCCACTTT